A single sample is the source of the 10 T cell receptor beta chains below, sequenced in a study of beta chain features in type 1 diabetes. The isolated RNA, all of it, was reverse transcribed, so expressed TCRB transcripts were what got sequenced. Profiled with immunoSEQ multiplex PCR; TCRdb holds only in-frame clones, not every one. The sample shows hundreds of thousands of clones, roughly a sixth of them seen only once. The sample consisted of naive CD4+ T cells from blood. These receptors all come from a man younger than 35 in good health.

This clone turned up a few times. The V and J genes are TRBV5-1 and TRBJ2-4; D is undetermined. Germline CDR1 is SGHRS and CDR2 is YFSETQ. This CDR3 is built from 16 residues. The V gene lost 0 bases and the J gene lost 0 bases, with 10 bases spanning the gap. The CDR3, as DNA: TGCGCCAGCAGCTTGGAGGCCAGACAAGCCAAAAACATTCAGTACTTC. It translates to CASSLEARQAKNIQYF.

This clone was detected a few times. The chain carries TRBV19 and TRBJ2-3, with a possible D match to TRBD1 (6 bases). V shed 9 bases and J shed 0 bases, with 16 bases lying between them. The CDR3 is 15 residues long. Germline CDR1 LNHDA, CDR2 SQIVND (reference sequence). The CDR3 spells CASRRTATSTDTQYF. The CDR3 nucleotides are TGTGCCAGCCGGCGGACAGCCACTAGCACAGATACGCAGTATTTT.

This CDR3 reads CSVEEGSGYTF. The CDR3 coding sequence is TGCAGCGTTGAAGAAGGTAGTGGCTACACCTTC. The V and J genes are TRBV29-1 and TRBJ1-2; no clear D. The CDR3 covers 11 residues. Per germline, CDR1 SQVTM and CDR2 ANQGSEA. With 0 bases removed from V and 7 bases from J, the gap between germline ends came to 6 bases.

The V call is TRBV7-2, the J call TRBJ2-1, with 13 bases matching TRBD2. Germline assignment: CDR1 SGHTA and CDR2 FQGNSA. The trim removed 5 bases at V and 8 bases at J, leaving 3 bases unmatched. CDR3 size: 14 residues. CDR3 in DNA: TGTGCCAGCAGCACTAGCGGGGGGGTCGATGAGCAGTTCTTC. Its protein product is CASSTSGGVDEQFF. Based on the CDR3 plus reference TRBV7-2 and TRBJ2-1, the full variable domain is GAGVSQSPSNKVTEKGKDVELRCDPISGHTALYWYRQSLGQGLEFLIYFQGNSAPDKSGLPSDRFSAERTGGSVSTLTIQRTQQEDSAVYLCASSTSGGVDEQFFGPGTRLTVL.

This clone has just a few counts. The chain has TRBV5-1 and TRBJ1-5; 7 bases agree with TRBD1. Trimming removed 0 bases from V and 3 bases from J; junction bases left unmatched: 3. Germline lookup yields CDR1 SGHRS and CDR2 YFSETQ. CDR3 length: 15 amino acids. In DNA, the CDR3 is TGCGCCAGCAGCTTGGAGGGGGCAGCCAATCAGCCCCAGCATTTT. This sequence encodes CASSLEGAANQPQHF.

This clone was detected only a few times. The chain joins TRBV19 to TRBJ1-1, with D possibly being TRBD1 (6 bases). This CDR3 has 16 amino acids. V lost 5 bases and J lost 2, with 18 bases in between. CDR1 is LNHDA, CDR2 SQIVND, per germline (reference sequence). The CDR3 spells CASSPHADRRNTEAFF. CDR3 DNA: TGTGCCAGTAGTCCCCATGCGGACAGACGTAACACTGAAGCTTTCTTT.

This clone was observed a handful of times. This chain links TRBV11-3 with TRBJ2-1; 9 positions match TRBD1. The V gene end was trimmed by 1 base and the J gene end by 6 bases; junction bases not matched to a gene: 4. The CDR3 consists of 15 residues. CDR1 and CDR2 (germline): SGHNT, YENEEA. The CDR3 is CASSLGGTGSNEQFF. The CDR3 DNA follows: TGTGCCAGCAGCTTAGGAGGGACAGGGTCCAATGAGCAGTTCTTC.

This clone was detected a few times. V and J are TRBV11-2 and TRBJ2-3, with D perhaps matching TRBD1 (6 bases). Germline V gene lookup returns CDR1 SGHAT and CDR2 FQNNGV. This CDR3 has 15 residues. Trimming shortened V by 5 bases and J by 1 base, and 13 bases separated the two germline ends. CDR3: CASSPTTGRTDTQYF. The CDR3 DNA reads as TGTGCCAGCAGCCCAACCACAGGGCGCACAGATACGCAGTATTTT.

This clone turned up a few times. The chain employs TRBV5-4 and TRBJ2-7; D call uncertain. With 1 base removed from V and 0 bases from J, the gap between germline ends came to 11 bases. In germline, CDR1 is SGHNT, CDR2 YYREEE (reference sequence). CDR3 length: 15 residues. CDR3 sequence: CASSLLGGGSYEQYF. CDR3 sequence (DNA): TGTGCCAGCAGCTTGCTAGGCGGTGGCTCCTACGAGCAGTACTTC. The whole variable domain, remainder taken from reference TRBV5-4 and TRBJ2-7, is ETGVTQSPTHLIKTRGQQVTLRCSSQSGHNTVSWYQQALGQGPQFIFQYYREEENGRGNFPPRFSGLQFPNYSSELNVNALELDDSALYLCASSLLGGGSYEQYFGPGTRLTVT.

There are a few counts of this clone. The V call is TRBV11-3, the J call TRBJ2-2; no reliable D call. Trimming cost V 6 bases and J 7 bases, with 18 bases left between them. Germline loops: CDR1 SGHNT, CDR2 YENEEA. The CDR3 is made up of 15 amino acids. In DNA, the CDR3 is TGTGCCAGCAGTTCGACGGCGGCCCGTCACGGGGAGCTGTTTTTT. Its protein is CASSSTAARHGELFF.